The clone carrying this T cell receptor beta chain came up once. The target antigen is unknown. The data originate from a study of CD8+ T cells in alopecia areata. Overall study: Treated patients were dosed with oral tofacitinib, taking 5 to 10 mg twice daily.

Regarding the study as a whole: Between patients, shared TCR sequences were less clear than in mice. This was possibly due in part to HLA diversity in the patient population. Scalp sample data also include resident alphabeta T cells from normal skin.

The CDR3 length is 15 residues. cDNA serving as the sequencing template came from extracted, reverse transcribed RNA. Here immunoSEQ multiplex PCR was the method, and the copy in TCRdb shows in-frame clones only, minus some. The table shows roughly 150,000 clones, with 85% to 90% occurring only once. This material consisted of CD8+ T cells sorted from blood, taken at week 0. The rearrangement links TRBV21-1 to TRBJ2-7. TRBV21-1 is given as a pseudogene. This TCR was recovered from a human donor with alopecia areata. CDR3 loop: CASVKTGAPSVEQYF. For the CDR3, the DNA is TGTGCCAGCGTCAAAACCGGCGCACCTTCGGTGGAGCAGTACTTC.